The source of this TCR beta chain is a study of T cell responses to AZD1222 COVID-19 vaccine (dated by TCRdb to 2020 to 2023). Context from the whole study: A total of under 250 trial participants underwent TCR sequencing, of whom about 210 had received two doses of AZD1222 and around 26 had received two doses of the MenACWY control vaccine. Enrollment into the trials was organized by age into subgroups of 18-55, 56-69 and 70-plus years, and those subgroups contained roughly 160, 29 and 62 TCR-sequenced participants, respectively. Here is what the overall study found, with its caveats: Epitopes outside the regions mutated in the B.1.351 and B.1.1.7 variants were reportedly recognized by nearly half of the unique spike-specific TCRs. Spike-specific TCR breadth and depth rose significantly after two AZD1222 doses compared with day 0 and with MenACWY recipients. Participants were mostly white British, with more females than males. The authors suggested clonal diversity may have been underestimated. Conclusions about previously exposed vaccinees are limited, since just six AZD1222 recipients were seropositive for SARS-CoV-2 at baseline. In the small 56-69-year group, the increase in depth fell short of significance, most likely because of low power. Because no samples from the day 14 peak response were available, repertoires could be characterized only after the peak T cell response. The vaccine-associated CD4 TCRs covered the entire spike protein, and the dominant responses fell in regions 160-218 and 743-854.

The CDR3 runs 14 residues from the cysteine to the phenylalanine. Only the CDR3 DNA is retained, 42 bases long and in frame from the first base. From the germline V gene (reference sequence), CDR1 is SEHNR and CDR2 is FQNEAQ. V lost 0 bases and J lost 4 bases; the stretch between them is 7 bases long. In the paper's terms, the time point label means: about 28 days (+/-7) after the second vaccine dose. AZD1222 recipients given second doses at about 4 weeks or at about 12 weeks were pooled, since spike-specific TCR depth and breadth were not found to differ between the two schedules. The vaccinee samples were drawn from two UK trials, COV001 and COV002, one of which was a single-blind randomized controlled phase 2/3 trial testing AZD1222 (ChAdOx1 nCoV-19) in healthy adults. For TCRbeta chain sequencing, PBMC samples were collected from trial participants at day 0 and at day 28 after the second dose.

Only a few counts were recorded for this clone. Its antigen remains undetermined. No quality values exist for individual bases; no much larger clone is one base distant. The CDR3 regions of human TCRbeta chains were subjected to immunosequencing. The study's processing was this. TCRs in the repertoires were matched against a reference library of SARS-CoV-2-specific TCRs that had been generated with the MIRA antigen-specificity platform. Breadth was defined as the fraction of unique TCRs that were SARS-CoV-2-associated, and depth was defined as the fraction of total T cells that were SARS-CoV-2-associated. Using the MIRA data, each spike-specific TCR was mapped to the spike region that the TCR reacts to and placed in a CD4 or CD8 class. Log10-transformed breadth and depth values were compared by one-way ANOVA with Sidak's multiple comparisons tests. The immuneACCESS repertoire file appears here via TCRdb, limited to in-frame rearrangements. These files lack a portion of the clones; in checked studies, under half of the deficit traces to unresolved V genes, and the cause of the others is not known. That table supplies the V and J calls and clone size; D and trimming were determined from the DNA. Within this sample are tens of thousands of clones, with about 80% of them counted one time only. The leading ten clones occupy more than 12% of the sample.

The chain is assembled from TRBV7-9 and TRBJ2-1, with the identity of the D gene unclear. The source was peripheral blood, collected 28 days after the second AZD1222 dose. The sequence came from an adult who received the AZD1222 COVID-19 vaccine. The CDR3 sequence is CASSLAELYNEQFF. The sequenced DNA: TGTGCCAGCAGCTTAGCGGAACTGTACAATGAGCAGTTCTTC.